This T cell receptor (beta chain) was identified during a study of T cell changes during pregnancy in multiple sclerosis. The V gene's germline CDR1 is LGHNA and CDR2 YSLEER. The CDR3 has 14 residues. Trimming took 5 bases from V and 8 from J; bases not matched to a gene: 9. The data were produced by immunoSEQ multiplex PCR, yet TCRdb's version contains in-frame clones alone and is incomplete. Here the sample spans approximately 45,000 clones, about 91% being singletons. Material: CD4+ T cells from peripheral blood mononuclear cells, obtained in the second trimester of pregnancy. The receptor comes from a female donor in good health, enrolled as a control in a pregnancy study. This chain uses TRBV4-3 with TRBJ1-1; 9 nucleotides align to TRBD1. The CDR3 reads CASSKGDRASEAFF. CDR3 sequence (DNA): TGCGCCAGCAGCAAGGGGGACAGGGCTTCGGAAGCTTTCTTT.